These 32 T cell receptor beta chains were all obtained from the same sample, sequenced in a study of post-analysis software for immune sequencing data. Findings and limits, study-wide: Patients used about five TRBV segments, including TRBV5-6, TRBV5-1 and TRBV20-1, more often than controls.

No antigens are known for them. The TCR beta cDNA libraries contained unique molecular identifiers. Each CDR3 protein is one row after TCRdb ran MiXCR on the PCR reads. The sample contains about 540,000 distinct CDR3 sequences, 34% of which appear only once. The specimen was blood. The source is a girl younger than 18 with multiple sclerosis.

CDR3 in amino acids: CASNHGDRAAGYTF. The CDR3 coding sequence is TGCGCCAGCAACCACGGCGACAGGGCGGCTGGCTACACCTTC. This rearrangement joins TRBV5-1 to TRBJ1-2; 7 positions match TRBD1. J gave up 7 bases and V 6 bases, and 12 bases lay outside the gene matches. Germline-derived CDR1 and CDR2 are SGHRS and YFSETQ. CDR3 size: 14 residues.

This chain connects TRBV12-3 or TRBV12-4 to TRBJ2-5, with 13 bases fitting TRBD2. The CDR3 sequence is 17 residues long. The J segment lost 5 bases and the V segment lost 6 bases, leaving 12 bases of the junction unmatched. CDR3 residues: CASSSDTSGGVGETQYF. In DNA, the CDR3 is TGTGCCAGCAGCTCAGACACTAGCGGGGGGGTAGGCGAGACCCAGTACTTC.

V and J are TRBV7-6 and TRBJ2-5, with a tentative D call TRBD2 (6 bases). The ends were cut back, 1 base at V and 4 bases at J, with 16 bases in the middle. CDR1 and CDR2 from the germline V gene are SGHVS and FNYEAQ. The CDR3 has 16 residues. CDR3 protein: CASSLVGTPEGETQYF. The CDR3 region has the DNA TGTGCCAGCAGCTTAGTTGGGACTCCTGAGGGAGAGACCCAGTACTTC.

This rearrangement joins TRBV5-1 to TRBJ2-3; D gene ambiguous. CDR1 is SGHRS and CDR2 is YFSETQ in the germline V gene. The V end was cut by 0 bases, the J end by 2 bases, with 10 bases between. The CDR3 runs to 15 residues. This CDR3 reads CASSLAVGNTDTQYF. The DNA of the CDR3 is TGCGCCAGCAGCTTGGCCGTGGGTAACACAGATACGCAGTATTTT.

The rearrangement joins TRBV28 to TRBJ2-7; 8 bases align to TRBD1. The end of the DNA fits TRBJ2-5 better, so the J call may be wrong. CDR3 size: 17 residues. The germline gives CDR1 MDHEN, CDR2 SYDVKM. The DNA of the CDR3 is TGTGCCAGCAGTTTTACCCTCTCGAATACAGGGGGGCAGACCCAGTACTTC. It translates to CASSFTLSNTGGQTQYF.

This clonotype was seen repeatedly, ten times or more. This sequence joins TRBV5-1 and TRBJ2-1; D remains ambiguous. Germline CDR1 reads SGHRS; CDR2 reads YFSETQ. Trimming stripped 1 base from V and 8 bases from J, with 10 bases between. The CDR3 totals 13 residues. The CDR3 nucleotides are TGCGCCAGCAGCTTGACCCCTGAGGATGAGCAGTTCTTC. It encodes CASSLTPEDEQFF.

This clonotype showed up just a few times. The rearrangement joins TRBV4-1 to TRBJ1-2; 9 bases line up with TRBD1. Germline V gene lookup returns CDR1 MGHRA and CDR2 YSYEKL. The length of the CDR3 is 14 residues. V trimming: 2 bases; J trimming: 11 bases; junction bases outside the gene matches: 9. The CDR3 here is CASSQPGTGLVYTF. The CDR3 DNA reads as TGCGCCAGCAGCCAACCCGGGACAGGGTTGGTGTACACCTTC.

This clonotype showed up many times. The CDR3 region has the DNA TGTGCCATCAGTGAGTACGGGGGGTCTGAGCAGTTCTTC. This gives the protein CAISEYGGSEQFF. This chain uses TRBV10-3 with TRBJ2-1; TRBD2 agrees at 7 bases. CDR3 length: 13 amino acids. CDR1 is ENHRY and CDR2 is SYGVKD in the germline V gene. V gave up 1 base and J gave up 9 bases; unmatched junction bases: 3.

This clonotype was detected only a few times. The CDR3 sequence is CASSLWPMGGTNEKLFF. The CDR3 DNA sequence: TGTGCCAGCAGCTTATGGCCTATGGGGGGAACTAATGAAAAACTGTTTTTT. J is TRBJ1-4 and V is TRBV11-2, with TRBD1 as a possible D gene (5 bases). V gave up 2 bases and J gave up 1 base, with 14 bases separating them. CDR3 size: 17 residues. Germline CDR1 is SGHAT and CDR2 is FQNNGV.

This clonotype was observed a few times. The chain is built from TRBV9 and TRBJ2-1; 12 bases fit TRBD2. The CDR3 totals 16 residues. Trimming cost V 3 bases and J 4 bases; bases outside gene matches: 5. Germline-derived CDR1 and CDR2 are SGDLS and YYNGEE. Written as DNA, the CDR3 is TGTGCCAGCAGCGGGACTAGCGGGGATTCGTACAATGAGCAGTTCTTC. Its protein is CASSGTSGDSYNEQFF. Looking up the rest from reference TRBV9 and TRBJ2-1 gives the full variable domain: DSGVTQTPKHLITATGQRVTLRCSPRSGDLSVYWYQQSLDQGLQFLIQYYNGEERAKGNILERFSAQQFPDLHSELNLSSLELGDSALYFCASSGTSGDSYNEQFFGPGTRLTVL.

The chain employs TRBV6-5 and TRBJ1-2, with 8 bases that match TRBD1. Germline trimming cut 0 bases from V and 3 bases from J; bases unmatched to any gene: 3. The length of the CDR3 is 15 residues. In germline, CDR1 is MNHEY, CDR2 SVGAGI. CDR3 residues: CASSYSSGGDYGYTF. CDR3 in DNA: TGTGCCAGCAGTTACTCTTCAGGGGGCGACTATGGCTACACCTTC.

The chain couples TRBV5-1 to TRBJ2-3; no firm D call. The CDR3 runs 16 residues. The ends were cut back, 0 bases at V and 3 bases at J, with 14 bases in the middle. Germline-derived CDR1 and CDR2 are SGHRS and YFSETQ. In nucleotides, the CDR3 is TGCGCCAGCAGCTTGGGGGCCGCTCGGGTAACAGATACGCAGTATTTT. It is translated as CASSLGAARVTDTQYF.

In its sample, this clonotype was seen a few times. A much larger clone lies a single base off, so this may be a read error. V and J are TRBV5-1 and TRBJ1-1; TRBD1 matches at 7 bases. The germline V gene encodes CDR1 SGHRS and CDR2 YFSETQ. This CDR3 region has 14 residues. CDR3 DNA sequence: TGCGCCAGCAGCTCGGGGACAGTGAACACTGAAGATTTCTTT. Its translation: CASSSGTVNTEDFF.

The V call is TRBV27, the J call TRBJ2-7; TRBD1 is a possible D gene (6 bases). V lost 5 bases, J lost 3 bases, and 20 bases lay in between. The germline CDR1 and CDR2 sequences are MNHEY and SMNVEV (reference sequence). The CDR3 contains 16 residues. The chain's CDR3 is CASSPSGQKFFYEQYF. CDR3 sequence (DNA): TGTGCCAGCAGTCCCTCCGGACAGAAGTTCTTCTACGAGCAGTACTTC.

This clonotype occurred many times. The CDR3: CASSQVRGLTYEQYF. The CDR3 DNA follows: TGCGCCAGCAGCCAAGTGAGGGGTTTGACCTACGAGCAGTACTTC. J is TRBJ2-7 and V is TRBV4-1; possibly TRBD1 or TRBD2 for D (5 bases each). Germline loops: CDR1 MGHRA, CDR2 YSYEKL. The CDR3 runs 15 residues. V lost 1 base and J lost 2, with 12 bases in between.

As to this clonotype: A clone one base away is much larger, so this may be a read error. The rearrangement joins TRBV7-3 to TRBJ1-1; the D gene is possibly TRBD1 (5 bases). Germline lookup yields CDR1 SGHTA and CDR2 FQGTGA. V was cut by 1 base and J by 1 base, with 10 bases left in between. The CDR3 runs 15 residues. For the CDR3, the DNA is TGTGCCAGCAGCTTAAGGGGGAGGGGGAACACTGAAGCTTTCTTT. Amino acid sequence: CASSLRGRGNTEAFF.

This clonotype was observed a single time. V usage is TRBV27 and J usage is TRBJ2-6; possible D gene TRBD2, 5 bases. Germline V gives CDR1 MNHEY, CDR2 SMNVEV (reference sequence). The V end was cut by 6 bases, the J end by 4 bases, with 10 bases between. CDR3 length: 14 residues. The DNA of the CDR3 is TGTGCCAGCAGGGCCCGGGGAGGGGCCAACGTCCTGACTTTC. The encoded protein is CASRARGGANVLTF. The variable domain in full, with the rest retrieved from reference TRBV27 and TRBJ2-6, is EAQVTQNPRYLITVTGKKLTVTCSQNMNHEYMSWYRQDPGLGLRQIYYSMNVEVTDKGDVPEGYKVSRKEKRNFPLILESPSPNQTSLYFCASRARGGANVLTFGAGSRLTVL.

In this sample, this clonotype turned up a few times. The chain is built from TRBV29-1 and TRBJ2-3; D tentatively reads TRBD1 or TRBD2 (5 bases each). Germline-derived CDR1 and CDR2 are SQVTM and ANQGSEA. The CDR3 spans 16 residues. The ends were cut back, 4 bases at V and 0 bases at J, with 17 bases in the middle. The CDR3 spells CSVVGVAEESTDTQYF. The CDR3 DNA reads as TGCAGCGTTGTGGGGGTTGCGGAGGAGAGCACAGATACGCAGTATTTT.

This clonotype appeared many times. The rearrangement joins TRBV7-2 to TRBJ2-5, with no clear D. Trimming cost V 4 bases and J 2 bases, with 8 bases left between them. CDR3 length: 13 amino acids. The germline V gene encodes CDR1 SGHTA and CDR2 FQGNSA. CDR3 in DNA: TGTGCCAGCAGCTCCGAACTGCAAGAGACCCAGTACTTC. The encoded protein is CASSSELQETQYF.

This clonotype was counted only a few times. The chain combines TRBV5-1 with TRBJ2-1, with a tentative D call TRBD1 (6 bases). Looked up from germline, CDR1 is SGHRS and CDR2 is YFSETQ. This CDR3 is built from 15 residues. Trimming removed 0 bases from V and 3 bases from J, with 10 bases in between. Here the CDR3 reads CASSLGGGIYNEQFF. The CDR3 DNA sequence: TGCGCCAGCAGCTTGGGAGGGGGTATCTACAATGAGCAGTTCTTC.

Only a few counts were recorded for this clonotype. V gene TRBV24-1 combines with J gene TRBJ2-3, with D perhaps assigned TRBD1 or TRBD2 (5 bases each). V lost 2 bases and J lost 4, with 6 bases in between. The CDR3 extends over 13 amino acids. Germline V lookup: CDR1 KGHDR, CDR2 SFDVKD. CDR3 in amino acids: CATSDWGSDTQYF. As DNA, the CDR3 is TGTGCCACCAGTGATTGGGGGTCAGATACGCAGTATTTT.

The table lists this clonotype with a few counts. The chain joins TRBV29-1 to TRBJ2-5; a weak D match, TRBD1 (6 bases). Germline CDR1 reads SQVTM; CDR2 reads ANQGSEA. The CDR3 sequence is 14 residues long. V was clipped by 1 base and J by 3 bases, with 12 bases between them. CDR3 bases: TGCAGCGTTGAAGGGCAGGGGTTGAAAGAGACCCAGTACTTC. Residues: CSVEGQGLKETQYF.

The chain has TRBV5-1 and TRBJ2-1; TRBD2 aligns across 9 bases. CDR3 length equals 15 residues. Germline-derived CDR1 and CDR2 are SGHRS and YFSETQ. With 5 bases clipped from V and 0 bases from J, the junction kept 3 bases outside the gene matches. The CDR3 bases are TGCGCCAGCAGAATTAGCGGGGGCTCCTACAATGAGCAGTTCTTC. This encodes CASRISGGSYNEQFF.

The table lists this clonotype with a few counts. One base away lies a much larger clone, so this may be a sequencing read error. This rearrangement joins TRBV20-1 to TRBJ2-1; a possible D gene is TRBD1 (6 bases). The V end lost 5 bases, the J end lost 12 bases, and 14 bases lay between the germline ends. The V gene's germline CDR1 is DFQATT and CDR2 SNEGSKA (reference sequence). The CDR3 extends over 11 amino acids. CDR3 amino acids: CSAPGVDGQFF. CDR3 in DNA: TGCAGTGCTCCAGGGGTGGATGGGCAGTTCTTC.

This clonotype appeared many times. This chain links TRBV4-1 with TRBJ1-2; D remains ambiguous. The germline V gene encodes CDR1 MGHRA and CDR2 YSYEKL. This CDR3 has 13 amino acids. V lost 2 bases to trimming and J lost 3 bases, with 7 bases between them. CDR3 residues: CASSQPGDYGYTF. DNA for the CDR3: TGCGCCAGCAGCCAACCCGGGGACTATGGCTACACCTTC.

This chain links TRBV9 with TRBJ2-7; 10 bases agree with TRBD2. CDR3 length equals 15 residues. V shed 2 bases, J shed 7 bases, and the junction held 9 bases outside the gene matches. Germline CDR1 and CDR2: SGDLS and YYNGEE. The CDR3 DNA follows: TGTGCCAGCAGCGTTCTCCCTAGCGGGGGCGAGGAGCAGTACTTC. This translates into CASSVLPSGGEEQYF.

This clonotype was counted once. In nucleotides, the CDR3 is TGTGCCAGCAGTTTAATTCCGGCCACCGGGACTAGCGGGGGGGTTATAGCCAAAAACATTCAGTACTTC. Translated, it gives CASSLIPATGTSGGVIAKNIQYF. The chain carries TRBV28 and TRBJ2-4; 16 bases fit TRBD2. Germline lookup yields CDR1 MDHEN and CDR2 SYDVKM. V was pared by 2 bases and J by 0 bases, with 16 bases of the junction left unmatched. The CDR3 has 23 amino acids.

This clonotype has a handful of counts. The chain uses TRBV20-1 and TRBJ2-4; 9 nucleotides align to TRBD1. The closer fit of TRBJ2-5 to the DNA end suggests the J call may be wrong. Per the germline V gene, CDR1 is DFQATT and CDR2 is SNEGSKA (reference sequence). The CDR3 is 14 residues long. CDR3 nucleotides: TGCAGTGCGGGGGTAAACAGGGGGCGTGAGACCCAGTACTTC. Translating gives CSAGVNRGRETQYF.

J is TRBJ1-2 and V is TRBV5-1, with 12 bases fitting TRBD1. CDR3 length: 14 residues. The V segment lost 5 bases and the J segment 7 bases; nucleotides outside the gene matches: 6. The germline gives CDR1 SGHRS, CDR2 YFSETQ. CDR3: CASRPGTGGSGYTF. The CDR3 nucleotides read TGCGCCAGCAGGCCCGGGACAGGGGGCTCTGGCTACACCTTC.

This clonotype was recorded at least ten times. The chain combines TRBV6-5 with TRBJ2-5; 9 bases agree with TRBD2. The CDR3 is 16 amino acids. Germline-derived CDR1 and CDR2 are MNHEY and SVGAGI. V trimming: 2 bases; J trimming: 2 bases; junction bases outside the gene matches: 6. CDR3 in amino acids: CASSYGAGGSQETQYF. The DNA for the CDR3 is TGTGCCAGCAGTTACGGGGCGGGGGGGTCACAAGAGACCCAGTACTTC.

The CDR3 region is CASSLWTGVVAGELFF. The DNA of the CDR3 is TGTGCCAGCAGTTTATGGACAGGGGTTGTGGCCGGGGAGCTGTTTTTT. The V and J genes are TRBV25-1 and TRBJ2-2; 9 positions agree with TRBD1. The CDR3 is 16 residues long. Germline assignment: CDR1 MGHDK and CDR2 SYGVNS. The V gene end was trimmed by 5 bases and the J gene end by 6 bases; junction bases not matched to a gene: 10.

The chain is built from TRBV5-1 and TRBJ1-1, with 10 bases fitting TRBD1. Trimming took 7 bases from V and 5 from J; bases not matched to a gene: 8. This CDR3 has 14 amino acids. The germline CDR1 and CDR2 sequences are SGHRS and YFSETQ. CDR3 protein: CASGTGTGDTEAFF. The CDR3 DNA sequence: TGCGCCAGCGGTACCGGGACAGGGGATACTGAAGCTTTCTTT.